The 9 T cell receptor beta chains given below trace back to one sample, sequenced in a study of tumor and adjacent non-tumor tissue in lung cancer. The library came from three nested PCR rounds adapted from ARM-PCR protocols. MiXCR was run by TCRdb on the multiplex PCR reads, yielding one entry per CDR3 protein. Among about 110,000 distinct CDR3 sequences listed, over 75% were seen once. No cell sorting was done before RNA was extracted from the tissue. Sequencing was performed on lung tumor tissue. Receptors originate from a man in his 70s with non-small cell lung cancer.

This clonotype was seen a single time. This chain connects TRBV11-1 to TRBJ2-1; D unresolved. The CDR3 extends over 14 amino acids. Germline V gives CDR1 SGHAT, CDR2 FQDESV (reference sequence). V gave up 1 base and J gave up 9 bases, with 13 bases separating them. CDR3 in amino acids: CASSLVTMVGEQFF. The CDR3 region has the DNA TGTGCCAGCAGCTTAGTTACCATGGTCGGTGAGCAGTTCTTC.

With regard to this clonotype: A read error may explain this, as a much larger clone is one base away. The chain links TRBV5-1 to TRBJ1-1, with D uncertain. Looked up from germline, CDR1 is SGHRS and CDR2 is YFSETQ. This CDR3 contains 14 residues. V lost 6 bases and J 3 bases, leaving 15 bases between the germline ends. The CDR3, as DNA: TGCGCCAGCACTCCGACCGGTATGTACACTGAAGCTTTCTTT. Translated: CASTPTGMYTEAFF.

On this clonotype: A read error may produce the germline difference seen at one junction end. The genes are TRBV2 and TRBJ2-7, with a tentative D call TRBD1 (6 bases). Per the germline V gene, CDR1 is SNHLY and CDR2 is FYNNEI. This CDR3 is built from 14 residues. CDR3 nucleotide sequence: TGTACCAGCAGCTTACAGGGACCCTTGTACGAGCACTCCTTC. It encodes CTSSLQGPLYEHSF.

Comment on this clonotype: Germline and junction disagree at one end, which may indicate a read error. V usage is TRBV29-1 and J usage is TRBJ1-1; D unresolved. The CDR3 spans 12 residues. The V gene's germline CDR1 is SQVTM and CDR2 ANQGSEA. Here the CDR3 reads CSDVAERPEALF. The CDR3 nucleotides are TGCAGCGATGTGGCGGAGAGGCCTGAAGCCCTCTTT.

This clonotype was found a few times. The chain couples TRBV9 to TRBJ2-1; 7 nucleotides agree with TRBD2. Looked up from germline, CDR1 is SGDLS and CDR2 is YYNGEE. The CDR3 length is 15 residues. J was trimmed by 5 bases and V by 0 bases; bases with no gene match: 5. CDR3 DNA: TGTGCCAGCAGCGTAGTGGCTAGCGGAAACAATGAGCAGTTCTTC. This codes for CASSVVASGNNEQFF.

The rearrangement links TRBV24-1 to TRBJ1-1; TRBD1 matches at 8 bases. Per the germline V gene, CDR1 is KGHDR and CDR2 is SFDVKD. Losses at the gene ends were 9 bases for V and 1 base for J; bases not matched to a gene: 6. The CDR3 consists of 14 residues. CDR3: CATASGTGNTEAFF. CDR3 nucleotides: TGTGCCACCGCCTCAGGGACAGGGAACACTGAAGCTTTCTTT.

Turning to this clonotype: Because it lacks the conserved phenylalanine or tryptophan at the end, this CDR3 is likely a read error. The chain recombines TRBV10-3 with TRBJ2-3; 8 bases map to TRBD1. J lost 3 bases, V lost 10 bases, and 6 bases had no gene match. The CDR3 totals 13 residues. Germline CDR1 and CDR2: ENHRY and SYGVKD. Here the CDR3 DNA reads TGTGCCACCGCGGGACAGGAGACAGATACGCAGTATTCT. It translates to CATAGQETDTQYS.

The chain employs TRBV11-2 and TRBJ2-5; no reliable D call. Germline CDR1 reads SGHAT; CDR2 reads FQNNGV. Trimming took 1 base from V and 5 from J, leaving 14 bases between them. The CDR3 has 15 residues. CDR3 sequence: CASSLGISLNETQYF. CDR3 bases: TGTGCCAGCAGCTTAGGTATTAGTCTTAACGAGACCCAGTACTTC.

Comments on this clonotype: An end of the junction differs from the germline gene, which may be a read error. This chain links TRBV10-3 with TRBJ1-1; TRBD1 is a possible D gene (6 bases). The CDR3 consists of 13 residues. Germline V gene data show CDR1 as ENHRY and CDR2 as SYGVKD. The CDR3 loop is CASRDTMNSEAFF. CDR3 bases: TGTGCCTCAAGGGACACAATGAACAGTGAAGCTTTCTTC.